Following are 21 T cell receptor beta chains from one sample sequenced in a study of PD-1 blockade in classical Hodgkin lymphoma. The data were produced by immunoSEQ multiplex PCR, yet TCRdb's version contains in-frame clones alone and is incomplete. The sample comprises 25,000 to 35,000 clones, about 80% of which are singletons, and approximately 0.8% rests with the top ten. Time point specified: cycle 4 day 1 (C4D1), after 5 to 7 weeks of nivolumab. After autologous stem cell transplantation all patients relapsed, and prior brentuximab vedotin exposure differed between cohorts. Magnetic negative selection purified CD4+ T cells from thawed PBMCs. The sequencing used CD4+ T cells from blood, collected before the fourth cycle of nivolumab. Receptors originate from a human donor with classical Hodgkin lymphoma.

This chain uses TRBV28 with TRBJ1-3, with D unclear. The CDR3 contains 12 residues. V was cut by 9 bases and J by 0 bases, with 6 bases left in between. CDR1 is MDHEN, CDR2 SYDVKM, per germline. The CDR3 DNA reads as TGTGCCAGTTTTAGCTCTGGAAACACCATATATTTT. This gives the protein CASFSSGNTIYF.

The DNA for the CDR3 is TGTGCCAGTAGTACCTTCCTGGAGTGGGACTATGGCTACACCTTC. Translated: CASSTFLEWDYGYTF. The chain couples TRBV19 to TRBJ1-2; no reliable D call. Germline CDR1 and CDR2: LNHDA and SQIVND (reference sequence). The V end lost 4 bases, the J end lost 3 bases, and 15 bases lay between the germline ends. The length of the CDR3 is 15 residues.

The chain couples TRBV29-1 to TRBJ1-5; D possibly corresponds to TRBD1 (5 bases). This CDR3 is built from 13 residues. V lost 6 bases and J 0 bases, leaving 9 bases between the germline ends. CDR1 and CDR2 (germline): SQVTM, ANQGSEA. CDR3 sequence (DNA): TGCAGCGTAACTGACAGTAGCAATCAGCCCCAGCATTTT. It encodes CSVTDSSNQPQHF.

This chain connects TRBV6-1 to TRBJ2-7; 9 nucleotides agree with TRBD1. V trimming: 5 bases; J trimming: 3 bases; junction bases outside the gene matches: 8. This CDR3 has 15 residues. CDR1 and CDR2 (germline): MNHNS, SASEGT. DNA for the CDR3: TGTGCCAGCAGTACGAGGACAGGGGTCATCTACGAGCAGTACTTC. It yields the protein CASSTRTGVIYEQYF.

CDR3 sequence: CASRTLPGGGGLYGYTF. Written as DNA, the CDR3 is TGTGCCAGCCGGACGCTCCCTGGCGGTGGTGGGCTCTATGGCTACACCTTC. V is TRBV19 and J is TRBJ1-2; D remains ambiguous. Germline V CDR1 and CDR2: LNHDA, SQIVND (reference sequence). The CDR3 has 17 amino acids. The V end lost 9 bases, the J end lost 4 bases, and 27 bases lay between the germline ends.

This clone was recorded only once. The V call is TRBV25-1, the J call TRBJ1-1, with D hard to call. Germline CDR1 and CDR2: MGHDK and SYGVNS. Trimming left V 1 base short and J 1 base short, with 10 bases between. This CDR3 has 15 amino acids. The CDR3 sequence is CASSEFNGGNTEAFF. CDR3 bases: TGTGCCAGCAGTGAATTTAACGGCGGGAACACTGAAGCTTTCTTT.

This chain uses TRBV19 with TRBJ2-2, with 9 bases lining up with TRBD1. Trimming removed 1 base from V and 6 bases from J; junction bases left unmatched: 6. Germline V gene sequence: CDR1 LNHDA, CDR2 SQIVND (reference sequence). The CDR3 spans 16 residues. CDR3 loop: CASSIGDRDGSGELFF. As DNA, the CDR3 is TGTGCCAGTAGTATAGGGGACAGGGACGGATCCGGGGAGCTGTTTTTT.

The sample holds one count of this clone. The chain couples TRBV19 to TRBJ1-1; the D gene is possibly TRBD1 (5 bases). V lost 3 bases and J 1 base, leaving 18 bases between the germline ends. The CDR3 totals 17 residues. Germline V CDR1 and CDR2: LNHDA, SQIVND (reference sequence). The CDR3 DNA reads as TGTGCCAGTAGTATCGAGGGGCGCGCCGATTGGAACACTGAAGCTTTCTTT. This sequence encodes CASSIEGRADWNTEAFF. The full variable domain, its missing parts supplied by reference TRBV19 and TRBJ1-1, is DGGITQSPKYLFRKEGQNVTLSCEQNLNHDAMYWYRQDPGQGLRLIYYSQIVNDFQKGDIAEGYSVSREKKESFPLTVTSAQKNPTAFYLCASSIEGRADWNTEAFFGQGTRLTVV.

The chain has TRBV11-2 and TRBJ2-7; TRBD1 matches 9 bases. The CDR3 has 15 residues. Germline V lookup: CDR1 SGHAT, CDR2 FQNNGV. V was pared by 3 bases and J by 0 bases, with 3 bases of the junction left unmatched. The DNA for the CDR3 is TGTGCCAGCAGCTTTATGGGACAGGGCTCCTACGAGCAGTACTTC. Translating it yields CASSFMGQGSYEQYF. Full variable domain (outside the CDR3, taken from reference TRBV11-2 and TRBJ2-7): EAGVAQSPRYKIIEKRQSVAFWCNPISGHATLYWYQQILGQGPKLLIQFQNNGVVDDSQLPKDRFSAERLKGVDSTLKIQPAKLEDSAVYLCASSFMGQGSYEQYFGPGTRLTVT.

This clone is a singleton in its sample. This sequence joins TRBV4-3 and TRBJ1-1, with 11 bases matching TRBD1. The CDR3 spans 17 residues. V lost 3 bases to trimming and J lost 4 bases; unmatched junction nucleotides: 10. CDR1 LGHNA and CDR2 YSLEER come from the germline V gene. CDR3 DNA sequence: TGCGCCAGCAGCCACGGGACAGGGGGATCTATAGGCACTGAAGCTTTCTTT. It specifies CASSHGTGGSIGTEAFF.

The CDR3 DNA is TGTGCCAGCTCACCAGGTACTCAATCTGGAAACACCATATATTTT. Its protein is CASSPGTQSGNTIYF. This chain links TRBV18 with TRBJ1-3; unclear D gene. CDR3 length: 15 residues. Germline-derived CDR1 and CDR2 are KGHSH and LQKENI. V was clipped by 2 bases and J by 1 base, with 9 bases between them.

The chain uses TRBV6-4 and TRBJ2-7; D not certain. Trimming shortened V by 7 bases and J by 2 bases, and 18 bases separated the two germline ends. The V gene's germline CDR1 is MRHNA and CDR2 SNTAGT. This CDR3 is built from 15 residues. CDR3 bases: TGTGCCAGCACTCTAGTCGGCAACGGCCCCTACGAGCAGTACTTC. It translates to CASTLVGNGPYEQYF.

This chain joins TRBV23-1 and TRBJ2-3, with a possible D match to TRBD1 (5 bases). TRBV23-1 is an open reading frame whose function is uncertain. The CDR3 covers 13 residues. Deletions cut 9 bases from V and 0 bases from J, with 10 bases between. The CDR3 DNA is TGCGCCAGGGACACTTCTAGCACAGATACGCAGTATTTT. Protein product: CARDTSSTDTQYF.

This clone has only one observation. The V gene is TRBV6-1, the J gene TRBJ2-3; D is unclear. V lost 3 bases and J 1 base, leaving 14 bases between the germline ends. This CDR3 has 16 residues. Looked up from germline, CDR1 is MNHNS and CDR2 is SASEGT. CDR3 DNA sequence: TGTGCCAGCAGTGATTCGTTGTTGGTGCGCACAGATACGCAGTATTTT. Translated, it gives CASSDSLLVRTDTQYF.

The CDR3 sequence: CASRIGQGGTGELFF. As DNA, the CDR3 is TGCGCCAGCAGGATAGGACAGGGGGGCACCGGGGAGCTGTTTTTT. The chain carries TRBV5-1 and TRBJ2-2; 10 nucleotides agree with TRBD1. CDR1 and CDR2 (germline): SGHRS, YFSETQ. The V gene end was trimmed by 5 bases and the J gene end by 4 bases; junction bases not matched to a gene: 5. This CDR3 has 15 amino acids.

The V call is TRBV7-3, the J call TRBJ2-2; 7 nucleotides line up with TRBD1. The CDR3 covers 14 residues. J was trimmed by 7 bases and V by 5 bases; bases with no gene match: 7. CDR1 is SGHTA and CDR2 is FQGTGA in the germline V gene. CDR3 amino acids: CASSPQAGGGELFF. The CDR3 coding sequence is TGTGCCAGCAGCCCCCAAGCAGGGGGCGGGGAGCTGTTTTTT.

V and J are TRBV6-5 and TRBJ1-6; unclear D gene. CDR1 and CDR2 (germline): MNHEY, SVGAGI. The CDR3 totals 13 residues. V was trimmed by 8 bases and J by 3 bases, leaving 8 bases between them. CDR3 sequence reads: CASLKDYNSPLHF. The CDR3 DNA reads as TGTGCCAGCCTGAAGGACTATAATTCACCCCTCCACTTT.

The rearrangement links TRBV28 to TRBJ2-2; 10 bases map to TRBD1. V shed 6 bases, J shed 3 bases, and the junction held 7 bases outside the gene matches. Per germline, CDR1 MDHEN and CDR2 SYDVKM. This CDR3 spans 16 amino acids. The CDR3 loop reads CASSSGTGAHTGELFF. In nucleotides, the CDR3 is TGTGCCAGCAGCTCAGGGACAGGGGCCCACACCGGGGAGCTGTTTTTT. Full variable domain (rest looked up from reference TRBV28 and TRBJ2-2): DVKVTQSSRYLVKRTGEKVFLECVQDMDHENMFWYRQDPGLGLRLIYFSYDVKMKEKGDIPEGYSVSREKKERFSLILESASTNQTSMYLCASSSGTGAHTGELFFGEGSRLTVL.

The chain links TRBV18 to TRBJ2-5; D gene unclear. The germline V and J ends were trimmed by 5 bases and 5 bases, with 6 bases remaining between them. The germline gives CDR1 KGHSH, CDR2 LQKENI. CDR3 size: 11 residues. CDR3 protein: CASSEQETQYF. The CDR3 DNA is TGTGCCAGCTCAGAGCAGGAGACCCAGTACTTC.

The chain uses TRBV28 and TRBJ2-1; D ambiguous. V was cut by 3 bases and J by 4 bases, with 4 bases left in between. Germline lookup yields CDR1 MDHEN and CDR2 SYDVKM. The CDR3 runs to 12 residues. The chain's CDR3 is CASSLGYNEQFF. The CDR3 coding sequence is TGTGCCAGCAGTTTGGGGTACAATGAGCAGTTCTTC.

CDR3 loop: CATQIPGGGAFF. The CDR3 region has the DNA TGTGCCACCCAAATACCGGGTGGTGGAGCTTTCTTT. The chain links TRBV6-5 to TRBJ1-1; no reliable D call. The CDR3 contains 12 residues. V was pared by 10 bases and J by 10 bases, with 19 bases between. Per germline, CDR1 MNHEY and CDR2 SVGAGI.